Below, 20 T cell receptor beta chains from the same sample are listed, as sequenced in a study of blood T cell repertoires in COVID-19. Profiled with immunoSEQ multiplex PCR; TCRdb holds only in-frame clones, not every one. The table records roughly 62,000 clones, over 80% of them present only once. Input material: peripheral blood. These receptors came from a man aged 25 to 45 with COVID-19, enrolled during active disease.

J is TRBJ1-1 and V is TRBV2; no definite D call. The V end lost 3 bases, the J end lost 5 bases, and 16 bases lay between the germline ends. The CDR3 is 15 amino acids. The germline V gene has CDR1 SNHLY and CDR2 FYNNEI. The chain's CDR3 is CASSEGSGLWTEAFF. CDR3 coding DNA: TGTGCCAGCAGTGAGGGCTCGGGGTTGTGGACTGAAGCTTTCTTT.

This clone has a handful of counts. J is TRBJ2-7 and V is TRBV9; 7 bases match TRBD2. V shed 9 bases and J 9 bases; nucleotides not matched to a gene: 6. Germline V gene data show CDR1 as SGDLS and CDR2 as YYNGEE. There are 10 residues in the CDR3. DNA for the CDR3: TGTGCCAAAACCACGGGGGGGCAGTACTTC. This gives the protein CAKTTGGQYF.

The chain recombines TRBV7-9 with TRBJ2-7, with unresolved D. V gave up 10 bases and J gave up 0 bases, with 16 bases separating them. Germline V gene sequence: CDR1 SEHNR, CDR2 FQNEAQ (reference sequence). The CDR3 extends over 14 amino acids. DNA of the CDR3: TGTGCCACGAGAACGAAGCCCGGCTCCTACGAGCAGTACTTC. It translates to CATRTKPGSYEQYF.

This clone was detected once. This chain links TRBV2 with TRBJ1-1; TRBD1 matches 7 bases. CDR3 size: 13 residues. The germline gives CDR1 SNHLY, CDR2 FYNNEI. Trimming took 6 bases from V and 1 from J; bases not matched to a gene: 2. The CDR3: CASSRDRNTEAFF. CDR3 nucleotides: TGTGCCAGCAGCCGGGACAGGAACACTGAAGCTTTCTTT.

This clone occurred once. This chain links TRBV20-1 with TRBJ2-1; 10 bases map to TRBD2. After removal of 3 bases from V and 6 bases from J, the junction contained 5 bases not matched to a gene. Germline lookup yields CDR1 DFQATT and CDR2 SNEGSKA (reference sequence). The CDR3 loop spans 14 amino acids. CDR3 region: CSASLAGDRNEQFF. CDR3 nucleotide sequence: TGCAGTGCTAGTCTAGCGGGAGATCGCAATGAGCAGTTCTTC.

The chain links TRBV28 to TRBJ1-2, with D tentatively TRBD1 (6 bases). Germline lookup yields CDR1 MDHEN and CDR2 SYDVKM. V was cut by 6 bases and J by 10 bases, with 21 bases left in between. CDR3 size: 14 residues. The CDR3 here is CASSSKTGYLDYTF. The DNA for the CDR3 is TGTGCCAGCAGCTCGAAGACAGGTTATTTAGACTACACCTTC.

The chain links TRBV6-5 to TRBJ2-3; 7 bases are a match to TRBD2. The CDR3 is made up of 16 amino acids. In germline, CDR1 is MNHEY, CDR2 SVGAGI. The J segment lost 1 base and the V segment lost 0 bases, leaving 4 bases of the junction unmatched. The CDR3 reads CASSYSAGDGTDTQYF. CDR3 DNA sequence: TGTGCCAGCAGTTACTCCGCGGGAGACGGCACAGATACGCAGTATTTT.

J is TRBJ1-5 and V is TRBV10-3, with D hard to call. The CDR3 has 13 amino acids. Trimming removed 0 bases at V and 8 bases at J, with 8 bases between. CDR1 and CDR2 from the germline V gene are ENHRY and SYGVKD. The CDR3 loop reads CAISESENEPQHF. In DNA form, the CDR3 reads TGTGCCATCAGTGAGTCGGAGAATGAGCCCCAGCATTTT.

This clone was picked up one time. The chain couples TRBV5-6 to TRBJ1-1; 7 bases align to TRBD1. This CDR3 is 12 amino acids long. Trimming at V came to 3 bases and at J to 4 bases, leaving 0 bases not matched to a gene. Germline V CDR1 and CDR2: SGHDT, YYEEEE. CDR3 DNA sequence: TGTGCCAGCAGCTGGGACAGCACTGAAGCTTTCTTT. It encodes CASSWDSTEAFF. Combining the CDR3 with reference TRBV5-6 and TRBJ1-1 gives the whole variable domain DAGVTQSPTHLIKTRGQQVTLRCSPKSGHDTVSWYQQALGQGPQFIFQYYEEEERQRGNFPDRFSGHQFPNYSSELNVNALLLGDSALYLCASSWDSTEAFFGQGTRLTVV.

As DNA, the CDR3 is TGTGCCACCAGGCGTGGGGGACAGGGAATTAACTATGGCTACACCTTC. This codes for CATRRGGQGINYGYTF. The chain carries TRBV15 and TRBJ1-2; 9 bases fit TRBD1. Trimming removed 6 bases from V and 1 base from J; junction bases left unmatched: 9. In germline, CDR1 is LNHNV, CDR2 YYDKDF (reference sequence). The CDR3 spans 16 residues.

This chain connects TRBV7-2 to TRBJ2-7; 14 bases are shared with TRBD2. In germline, CDR1 is SGHTA, CDR2 FQGNSA. V shed 4 bases and J 0 bases; nucleotides not matched to a gene: 8. There are 18 residues in the CDR3. CDR3 bases: TGTGCCAGCAGCTCCGGGACTAGCGGGAGTGGGGGCTCCTACGAGCAGTACTTC. It specifies CASSSGTSGSGGSYEQYF.

There are a few counts of this clone. The chain combines TRBV28 with TRBJ2-7, with 10 bases identical to TRBD2. This CDR3 contains 14 residues. Germline CDR1 MDHEN, CDR2 SYDVKM. The trim removed 6 bases at V and 5 bases at J, leaving 7 bases unmatched. The CDR3 sequence is CASRGSGRADEQYF. As DNA, the CDR3 is TGTGCCAGCAGGGGGAGCGGGAGGGCCGACGAGCAGTACTTC.

This sequence joins TRBV28 and TRBJ1-1, with 9 bases fitting TRBD1. V trimming: 4 bases; J trimming: 3 bases; junction bases outside the gene matches: 6. The CDR3 contains 15 residues. Germline CDR1 is MDHEN and CDR2 is SYDVKM. CDR3 region: CASSSWTGEDTEAFF. The CDR3 region has the DNA TGTGCCAGCAGTTCTTGGACAGGGGAGGACACTGAAGCTTTCTTT.

CDR3 sequence: CATRQAPEAFF. In nucleotides, the CDR3 is TGTGCCACCCGACAGGCGCCTGAAGCTTTCTTT. V and J are TRBV14 and TRBJ1-1; D perhaps matches TRBD1 (6 bases). Deletions cut 10 bases from V and 6 bases from J, with 12 bases between. Germline-derived CDR1 and CDR2 are SGHDN and FVKESK. This CDR3 comprises 11 residues.

The chain combines TRBV18 with TRBJ1-1; 9 positions agree with TRBD1. CDR1 and CDR2 (germline): KGHSH, LQKENI. This CDR3 is built from 14 residues. The ends lost 4 bases at V and 4 bases at J; junction bases unmatched: 4. The CDR3 here is CASSLDRGSTEAFF. The CDR3 nucleotides are TGTGCCAGCTCACTGGACAGGGGTTCCACTGAAGCTTTCTTT.

This chain joins TRBV5-4 and TRBJ2-1; TRBD2 agrees at 11 bases. This CDR3 region has 16 residues. Germline loops: CDR1 SGHNT, CDR2 YYREEE (reference sequence). J was trimmed by 3 bases and V by 4 bases; bases with no gene match: 6. CDR3 bases: TGTGCCAGCAGCACGGGCGGACTAGCGGGCTACAATGAGCAGTTCTTC. This encodes CASSTGGLAGYNEQFF. Variable domain in full (rest from reference TRBV5-4 and TRBJ2-1): ETGVTQSPTHLIKTRGQQVTLRCSSQSGHNTVSWYQQALGQGPQFIFQYYREEENGRGNFPPRFSGLQFPNYSSELNVNALELDDSALYLCASSTGGLAGYNEQFFGPGTRLTVL.

The V call is TRBV9, the J call TRBJ1-2, with 7 nucleotides matching TRBD1. Losses at the gene ends were 3 bases for V and 8 bases for J; bases not matched to a gene: 4. CDR3 length: 12 amino acids. From germline, CDR1 is SGDLS and CDR2 YYNGEE. The CDR3 DNA reads as TGTGCCAGCAGCGGCCCAGGGGGGGGCTACACCTTC. This encodes CASSGPGGGYTF.

The CDR3 loop is CASTLRQGWQPQHF. CDR3 DNA: TGCGCCAGCACCCTGAGACAGGGGTGGCAGCCCCAGCATTTT. V usage is TRBV10-2 and J usage is TRBJ1-5, with 8 bases matching TRBD1. Germline V lookup: CDR1 WSHSY, CDR2 SAAADI. The V and J ends lost 7 bases and 7 bases, in that order; junction bases with no gene match: 9. The CDR3 runs to 14 residues.

V and J are TRBV6-5 and TRBJ2-2; 9 bases agree with TRBD2. The CDR3 is 14 amino acids. Germline V gene lookup returns CDR1 MNHEY and CDR2 SVGAGI. The junction had 1 base not matched to a gene; V was cut back by 6 bases and J by 2 bases. CDR3 sequence: CASRTSGNTGELFF. In DNA form, the CDR3 reads TGTGCCAGCAGGACTAGCGGAAACACCGGGGAGCTGTTTTTT.

V is TRBV4-2 and J is TRBJ1-4; perhaps TRBD1 as D (6 bases). V shed 2 bases and J shed 7 bases, with 17 bases lying between them. CDR3 size: 16 residues. CDR1 is LGHNA and CDR2 is YNFKEQ in the germline V gene. The CDR3 reads CASSQLLQGSGEKLFF. The DNA of the CDR3 is TGTGCCAGCAGCCAACTTCTCCAGGGGTCTGGTGAAAAACTGTTTTTT.